This paragraph reports one T cell receptor (beta chain). There is no known antigen for this receptor. Base qualities are not provided; no much larger clone lies one nucleotide away. The data originate from a study of cytomegalovirus exposure and HLA in healthy donors (dated by TCRdb to the late 2010s). Study-wide context: In an earlier analysis of several hundred of the donors, 276 Gb of sequence data and 100 million or so unique TCR beta sequences from about 190 million T cells were reported. An early release covering about 600 HLA-typed donors comprised approximately 290 gigabases of sequencing data and some 79 million unique TCR sequences. Of the roughly 410 genotyped donors, 75% to 85% were placed in the genetic ancestry cluster associated with self-reported Caucasian donors. The study aimed to test whether cataloging public T cell receptors could reveal signatures of past pathogen exposure. The study profiled the T cell repertoires of about 720 subjects by immunosequencing and related them to cytomegalovirus serostatus. Besides the first cohort of roughly 660 subjects, a separate validation cohort made up of roughly 120 different subjects was used. To predict cytomegalovirus infection status, the study combined high-throughput TCR immunosequencing, statistical association of individual TCRs with disease status, and machine learning. To study patterns of TCR occurrence, a later analysis re-analyzed previously published TCR beta repertoires from 600 to 750 donors and added high-resolution HLA genotyping. Rather than using new phenotypic data, the later analysis identified candidate immune exposures from TCR beta sequences and from how often those sequences occurred across donors. To decide whether each TCR beta V gene segment behaved as functional or pseudogenic, an earlier analysis of 587 of the donors relied on high-throughput TCR beta sequencing. Donor age, sex, ethnicity and CMV serostatus were collected together with the repertoire data. In a later genetic analysis, genome-wide SNP genotypes for about 55% of the roughly 670 donors were used, and that subset was treated as a discovery cohort. Every discovery cohort repertoire had been produced on one sequencing platform. Both class I and class II loci were covered by HLA typing, at four-digit resolution. Typing coverage differed by locus: A, B, C, DRB1 and DQB1 were typed in roughly 629-630 donors, DQA1 in about 550, DPA1 in 600 to 610, and DPB1 in 450 to 490. Roughly five DR-DQ haplotypes were handled as single units for association and clustering, since linkage in the cohort was strong. On average, 235,054 unique TCR beta nucleotide sequences were sequenced per donor among 398 genotyped donors of the cohort, with approximately 18% of those sequences being non-productive.

Library preparation used the immunoSEQ multiplex PCR assay. For the multiplex PCR, a mixture combining 60 forward primers for TCR Vbeta segments and 13 reverse primers for TCR Jbeta segments was used. The CDR3 region of rearranged TCR beta genes was amplified from genomic DNA by a multiplex PCR assay. On the Illumina HiSeq System, the amplified TCR beta libraries were sequenced as 87-base-pair reads. Per the original workflow: A later analysis tallied tens of millions of unique TCR beta chains across the approximately 670 repertoires, and approximately 11 million of those chains were shared by two or more donors. Raw reads were error-corrected and collapsed into unique sequences with a nearest-neighbor algorithm that merged closely related sequences to remove PCR and sequencing errors. CDR3 sequences were aligned to IMGT reference sequences to assign V, D and J gene segments. For a sequence to be retained, a match of at least six nucleotides to both a V gene segment and a J gene segment was required. A rearrangement counted as productive if the CDR3 had no stop codons and remained in frame with V and J, and every other rearrangement counted as non-productive. CDR3 was defined by IMGT convention, running from the second conserved V-encoded cysteine to the conserved J-encoded phenylalanine. Sequences without an unambiguous match to a single V gene segment were excluded from the earlier analysis of about 630 of the donors. An earlier analysis of roughly 590 of the donors called V segments functional above 56.7% productive rearrangements and segregating when the between-donor standard deviation exceeded 5%. A statistical classification framework was developed to diagnose cytomegalovirus status using the catalog of TCR beta chain sequences. In a later analysis, V and J genes were assigned by comparing TCR nucleotide sequences against IMGT/GENE-DB human TR gene sequences. A later analysis assigned CDR3 sequences and most-parsimonious VDJ recombination scenarios with the TCRdist pipeline. In a later analysis, each TCR beta chain was defined by its CDR3 amino acid sequence together with its V-gene family, and reads without a unique V-gene family were excluded. In a later analysis, several hundred highly shared, low-generation-probability nucleotide sequences were removed to address suspected cross-contamination and a sequencing artifact. In a later analysis, a clonal expansion index for each public chain was calculated from normalized within-repertoire ranks of inferred template counts. In a later analysis, generation probabilities were computed using a VDJ recombination model fitted to out-of-frame rearrangements, and the results were checked against IGoR. In a later analysis, TCR-TCR, TCR-HLA and TCR-CMV co-occurrence was scored with hypergeometric tests, and a repertoire-size bias correction was applied to TCR pairs. A later analysis estimated false discovery rates by permuting HLA or CMV assignments 20 times. In a later analysis, co-occurring TCRs were grouped with DBSCAN, and TCRdist sequence similarity was added when clustering was performed within HLA-allele-positive subsets. Repertoires with fewer than 30,000 or more than 120,000 public chains, plus five repertoires with anomalous nucleotide sharing, were excluded from co-occurrence clustering. The table comes from immuneACCESS by way of TCRdb, which keeps in-frame sequences with V and J called. Part of the clones is missing from these tables; in studies checked, under half for an unresolved V gene and the rest for unknown reasons. V and J calls plus clone size are reproduced from that table; the DNA served to infer D and trimming. The sample includes approximately 160,000 clones, with over 75% observed a single time. The top ten constitute roughly 2% of the sample.

The cohort was made up of approximately 700 healthy bone marrow donors. At the time of sampling, all cohort members were nominally healthy, though unrecorded immune exposures were likely present. CMV serostatus was positive for 289 and negative for 352 of the 666 cohort members, and was not recorded for this donor. Every donor gave a peripheral blood sample, and the peripheral blood mononuclear cells from that sample were used for TCR beta sequencing. The Qiagen DNeasy Blood Extraction Kit was used to extract genomic DNA from the blood cell samples. Findings and caveats that apply to the study as a whole: Most CMV-associated TCR beta chains appeared to be HLA-restricted in a later analysis, and the HLA associations seemed to be driven largely by CMV exposure. In an earlier analysis of 450 to 750 of the donors, most TCR beta V segments appeared in productive rearrangements about 87% or about 30% of the time, broadly matching IMGT annotations. Several of the top co-occurrence clusters appeared to be linked to parvovirus B19, influenza, CMV and Epstein-Barr virus, according to a later analysis. Some IMGT-functional V segments, including TRBV6-2 and TRBV6-3, could not be told apart with the 87-base-pair reads, so those segments were excluded. When HLA alleles, especially DR and DQ, strongly co-occurred, attributing TCR associations to individual alleles was difficult. Linkage disequilibrium might explain the correlated functional status among segregating V segments, but an unknown experimental factor could not be excluded. HLA typing was unavailable for some donors at each locus, so association tests used only the typed subset. According to a later analysis, TCR association rates differed among HLA loci, with DRB1 alleles showing the most associated TCRs and HLA-C alleles showing the fewest. A further reported finding was that TCR beta sequences accurately predicted the HLA-A and HLA-B alleles for most subjects in the first cohort. In a later analysis, some 18,000 TCR beta sequences were associated with specific HLA alleles at a false discovery rate of 0.05. It was suggested by the authors that the approach could potentially be generalized to other disease states and immunological phenotypes. Compared with equally common non-associated chains, HLA-associated TCR beta chains in a later analysis were more clonally expanded and had lower generation probabilities. A few of the identified cytomegalovirus-associated TCR beta chains were confirmed in vitro to be specific for cytomegalovirus antigens. According to a later genetic analysis, donors in an Asian-associated ancestry cluster had fewer N-insertions in productive TCRs than the roughly 700-donor mean. This cohort had only TCR beta chains sequenced, and the lack of alpha or paired-chain data limited which features could be detected. The presence/absence analyses assumed that sequencing depth was roughly uniform across donors, and that assumption may not be true. A group of highly shared sequence variants was considered likely to be a technical artifact of the sequencing pipeline. For the cohort, immune exposure information was limited to CMV serostatus. While some public TCRs were present in many individuals, most TCR sequences turned up only very rarely across donors. Because counts were too low, 15 to 20 rarely observed V segments, including chromosome 9 orphons, were left out of the earlier analysis of some 640 of the donors. In a later genetic analysis, a missense DCLRE1C variant was associated with V-gene and J-gene trimming of TCR beta chains, and the association was replicated in an independent cohort. In the study, 150 to 200 TCR beta chains were listed as associated with cytomegalovirus. The classifier was reported to diagnose cytomegalovirus status with high specificity and sensitivity in both the original and validation cohorts.

Taken from cysteine to phenylalanine, the CDR3 has 13 residues. The retained sequence is limited to the CDR3, 39 bases, with the frame set at the first base. The germline V gene yields MNHNS for CDR1 and SASEGT for CDR2. Trimming removed 7 bases from V and 3 bases from J, leaving 12 bases between the germline ends. The clonotype originates from a human donor in good health. This chain joins TRBV6-1 to TRBJ1-1, with no reliable assignment of the D segment. The sequencing sample was made of PBMCs. The CDR3 region: CASKTTRDTEAFF. The DNA sequence is as follows: TGTGCCAGCAAGACTACAAGGGACACTGAAGCTTTCTTT.